This is a list of T cell receptor beta chains from one sample in a study of T cell responses to AZD1222 COVID-19 vaccine. Sequencing was performed with immunoSEQ multiplex PCR; in TCRdb, only in-frame clones are kept and a portion is missing. The sample has 85,000 to 120,000 clones; about nine tenths are singletons. The starting material was peripheral blood, obtained 28 days after the second AZD1222 dose. Receptors were obtained from an adult who received the AZD1222 COVID-19 vaccine. The CDR3 runs from the conserved cysteine through the conserved F or W. The order of the fields is D gene, J gene, V gene, CDR3 protein. D genes are given only for firm matches.

. TRBJ2-1 TRBV19 CASSMWIGYSRGGNNEQFF
. TRBJ1-2 TRBV6-2/TRBV6-3 CASSYSTATIYGYTF
TRBD2 TRBJ2-3 TRBV14 CASSPRGARTDTQYF
. TRBJ2-5 TRBV3-1/TRBV3-2 CASSQARPEETQYF
. TRBJ2-7 TRBV9 CASSTIAESYEQYF
TRBD1 TRBJ2-7 TRBV5-4 CASSPGTGLSYEQYF
. TRBJ2-1 TRBV11-3 CASSLGRLHEQFF
. TRBJ2-3 TRBV3-1/TRBV3-2 CASSGRVLVTDTQYF
. TRBJ2-1 TRBV4-2 CASSQAQGLFGNEQFF
. TRBJ1-4 TRBV11-2 CASSLDTQGTANEKLFF